This TCR beta chain was captured by sequencing in a study of blood T cell repertoires in COVID-19. The CDR3 extends over 13 amino acids. J gave up 6 bases and V 0 bases, and 2 bases lay outside the gene matches. Germline V gene sequence: CDR1 SGHNT, CDR2 YYREEE (reference sequence). Profiling relied on immunoSEQ multiplex PCR, and the TCRdb table lists in-frame clones only, not all of them. The table shows 470,000 or so clones, with 80% to 90% occurring only once. Material: peripheral blood. The rearrangement uses TRBV5-4 and TRBJ2-7; 8 nucleotides line up with TRBD2. The source is a human donor in a cohort sampled during active COVID-19. Written as DNA, the CDR3 is TGTGCCAGCAGCTTGGGGGCGGGAGGCGAGCAGTACTTC. This translates into CASSLGAGGEQYF.